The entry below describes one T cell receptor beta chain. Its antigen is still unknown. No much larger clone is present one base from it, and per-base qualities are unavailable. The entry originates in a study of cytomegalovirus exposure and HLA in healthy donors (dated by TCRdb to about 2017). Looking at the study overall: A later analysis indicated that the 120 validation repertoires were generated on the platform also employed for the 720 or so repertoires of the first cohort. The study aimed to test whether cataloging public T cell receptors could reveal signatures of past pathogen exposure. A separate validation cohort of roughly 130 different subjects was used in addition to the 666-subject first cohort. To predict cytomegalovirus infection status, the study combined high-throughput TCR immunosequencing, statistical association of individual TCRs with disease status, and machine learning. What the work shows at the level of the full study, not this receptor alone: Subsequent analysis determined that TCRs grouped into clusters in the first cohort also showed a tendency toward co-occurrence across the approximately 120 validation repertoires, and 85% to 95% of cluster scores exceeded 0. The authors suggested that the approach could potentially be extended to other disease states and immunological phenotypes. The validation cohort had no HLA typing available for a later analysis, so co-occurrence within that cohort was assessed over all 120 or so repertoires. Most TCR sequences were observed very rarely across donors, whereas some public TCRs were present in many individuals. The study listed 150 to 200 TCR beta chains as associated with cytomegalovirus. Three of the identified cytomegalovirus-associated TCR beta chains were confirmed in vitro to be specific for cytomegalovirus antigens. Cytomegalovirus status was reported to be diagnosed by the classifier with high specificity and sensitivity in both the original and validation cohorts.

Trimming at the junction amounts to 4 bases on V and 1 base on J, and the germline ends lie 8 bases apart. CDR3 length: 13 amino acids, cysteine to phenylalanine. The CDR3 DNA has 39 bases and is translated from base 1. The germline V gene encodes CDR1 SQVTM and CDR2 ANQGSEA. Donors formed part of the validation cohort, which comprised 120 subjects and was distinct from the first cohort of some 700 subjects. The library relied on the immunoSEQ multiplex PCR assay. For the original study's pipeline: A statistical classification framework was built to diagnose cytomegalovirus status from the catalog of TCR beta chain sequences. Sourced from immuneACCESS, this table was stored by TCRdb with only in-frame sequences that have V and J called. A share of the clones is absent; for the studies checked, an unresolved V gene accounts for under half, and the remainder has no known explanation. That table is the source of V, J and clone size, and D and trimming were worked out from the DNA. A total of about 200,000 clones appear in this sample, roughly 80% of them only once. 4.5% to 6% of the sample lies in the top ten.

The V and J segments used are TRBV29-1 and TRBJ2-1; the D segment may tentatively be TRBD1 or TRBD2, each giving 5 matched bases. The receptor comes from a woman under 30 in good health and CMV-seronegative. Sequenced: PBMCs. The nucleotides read TGCAGCGTTGTGGGGGTATCCTACAATGAGCAGTTCTTC. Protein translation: CSVVGVSYNEQFF.